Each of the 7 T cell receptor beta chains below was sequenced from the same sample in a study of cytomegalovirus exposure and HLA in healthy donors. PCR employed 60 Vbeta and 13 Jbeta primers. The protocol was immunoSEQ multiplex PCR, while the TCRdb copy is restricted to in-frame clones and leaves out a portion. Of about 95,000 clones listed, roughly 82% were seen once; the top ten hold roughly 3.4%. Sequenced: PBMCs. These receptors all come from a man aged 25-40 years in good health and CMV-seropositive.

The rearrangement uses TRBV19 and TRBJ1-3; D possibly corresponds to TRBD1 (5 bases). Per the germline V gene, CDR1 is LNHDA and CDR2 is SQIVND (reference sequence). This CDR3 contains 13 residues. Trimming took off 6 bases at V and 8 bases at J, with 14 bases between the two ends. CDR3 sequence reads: CASRSGPGDTIYF. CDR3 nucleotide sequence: TGTGCCAGTAGATCCGGACCGGGGGACACCATATATTTT.

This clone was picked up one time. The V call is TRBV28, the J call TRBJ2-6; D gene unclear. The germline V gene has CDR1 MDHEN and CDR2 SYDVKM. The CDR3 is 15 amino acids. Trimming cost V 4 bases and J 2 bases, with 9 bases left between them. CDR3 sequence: CASSSGGPGANVLTF. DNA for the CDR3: TGTGCCAGCAGTTCGGGTGGCCCTGGGGCCAACGTCCTGACTTTC.

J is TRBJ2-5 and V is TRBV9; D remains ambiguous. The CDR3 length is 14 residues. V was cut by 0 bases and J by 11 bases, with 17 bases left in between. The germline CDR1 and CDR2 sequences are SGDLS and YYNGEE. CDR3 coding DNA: TGTGCCAGCAGCGTAGACGGCGGCTCCTACGGGCAGTACTTC. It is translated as CASSVDGGSYGQYF.

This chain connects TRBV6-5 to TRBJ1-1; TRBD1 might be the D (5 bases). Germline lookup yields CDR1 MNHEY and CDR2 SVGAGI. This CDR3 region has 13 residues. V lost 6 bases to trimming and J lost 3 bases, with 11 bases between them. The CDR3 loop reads CASRPQGYTEAFF. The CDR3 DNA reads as TGTGCCAGCAGACCGCAGGGATACACTGAAGCTTTCTTT.

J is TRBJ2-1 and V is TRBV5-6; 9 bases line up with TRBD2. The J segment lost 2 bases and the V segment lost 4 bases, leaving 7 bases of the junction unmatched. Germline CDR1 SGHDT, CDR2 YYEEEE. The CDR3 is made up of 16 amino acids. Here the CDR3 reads CASSLLTSGTYNEQFF. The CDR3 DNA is TGTGCCAGCAGCCTCCTGACTAGCGGAACCTACAATGAGCAGTTCTTC.

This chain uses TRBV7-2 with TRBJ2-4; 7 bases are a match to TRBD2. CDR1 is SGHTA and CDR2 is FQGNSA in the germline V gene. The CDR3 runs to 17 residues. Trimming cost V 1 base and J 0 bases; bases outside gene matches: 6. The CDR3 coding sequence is TGTGCCAGCAGCTTAGAGGCTAGCGGAGTAGCCAAAAACATTCAGTACTTC. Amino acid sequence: CASSLEASGVAKNIQYF.

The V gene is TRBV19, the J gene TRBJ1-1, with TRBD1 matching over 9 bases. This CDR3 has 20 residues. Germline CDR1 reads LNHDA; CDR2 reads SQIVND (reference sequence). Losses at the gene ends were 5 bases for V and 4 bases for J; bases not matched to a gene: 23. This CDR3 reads CASSAHGAQTVQGAGTEAFF. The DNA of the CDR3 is TGTGCCAGTAGTGCCCACGGTGCCCAGACTGTACAGGGGGCAGGCACTGAAGCTTTCTTT.